Below are 29 T cell receptor beta chains sequenced from a single sample in a study of blood T cell repertoires in COVID-19. The protocol was immunoSEQ multiplex PCR, while the TCRdb copy is restricted to in-frame clones and leaves out a portion. The table records about 68,000 clones, 80% to 85% of them present only once. The sequencing input was peripheral blood. These receptors were obtained from a man between 50 and 59 years old with active COVID-19.

The chain uses TRBV7-8 and TRBJ2-1; 10 bases match TRBD2. The CDR3 loop spans 14 amino acids. Germline assignment: CDR1 SGHVS and CDR2 FQNEAQ. V shed 5 bases, J shed 10 bases, and the junction held 8 bases outside the gene matches. CDR3 sequence reads: CASSGRTSGREQFF. CDR3 coding DNA: TGTGCCAGCAGCGGACGGACTAGCGGCAGGGAGCAGTTCTTC.

The rearrangement links TRBV25-1 to TRBJ1-1, with a tentative D call TRBD1 (5 bases). The CDR3 consists of 12 residues. V lost 3 bases, J lost 8 bases, and 10 bases lay in between. Germline values: CDR1 MGHDK, CDR2 SYGVNS. The CDR3 region has the DNA TGTGCCAGCAGTGAGGGGCGGTCCGAAGCTTTCTTT. Translated, it gives CASSEGRSEAFF.

The chain uses TRBV6-6 and TRBJ2-3, with D maybe TRBD1 (6 bases). CDR1 and CDR2 from the germline V gene are MNHNY and SVGAGI (reference sequence). The V and J ends lost 9 bases and 5 bases respectively, with 21 bases between them. This CDR3 has 15 amino acids. CDR3 in amino acids: CASYTTGQGLDTQYF. The CDR3 coding sequence is TGTGCCAGTTATACCACGGGGCAGGGGTTAGATACGCAGTATTTT.

The V call is TRBV3-1 (or the pseudogene TRBV3-2), the J call TRBJ1-6; the match to TRBD1 covers 11 bases. This CDR3 is built from 15 residues. In germline, CDR1 is LGHDT, CDR2 YNNKEL (reference sequence). V was pared by 4 bases and J by 7 bases, with 3 bases of the junction left unmatched. CDR3 region: CASSPRDRGNSPLHF. The CDR3 DNA follows: TGTGCCAGCAGCCCCCGGGACAGGGGGAATTCACCCCTCCACTTT.

CDR3 coding DNA: TGTGCCAGCTCACTCGGAAGGGGGCCGGGGAGCTATGGCTACACCTTC. The encoded protein is CASSLGRGPGSYGYTF. The chain carries TRBV18 and TRBJ1-2, with 7 bases identical to TRBD1. Germline V gives CDR1 KGHSH, CDR2 LQKENI. Trimming took 4 bases from V and 4 from J; bases not matched to a gene: 12. The length of the CDR3 is 16 residues.

The chain recombines TRBV30 with TRBJ1-3; 9 bases are a match to TRBD1. This CDR3 is 15 amino acids long. V shed 4 bases, J shed 4 bases, and the junction held 8 bases outside the gene matches. CDR1 GTSNPN and CDR2 SVGIG come from the germline V gene (reference sequence). CDR3 in amino acids: CAWIPGQGIGNTIYF. Here the CDR3 DNA reads TGTGCCTGGATTCCGGGACAGGGAATAGGAAACACCATATATTTT. Together with reference TRBV30 and TRBJ1-3, the CDR3 gives the full variable domain: SQTIHQWPATLVQPVGSPLSLECTVEGTSNPNLYWYRQAAGRGLQLLFYSVGIGQISSEVPQNLSASRPQDRQFILSSKKLLLSDSGFYLCAWIPGQGIGNTIYFGEGSWLTVV.

The rearrangement uses TRBV7-2 and TRBJ2-3; 7 bases are shared with TRBD2. The CDR3 consists of 16 residues. V dropped 5 bases and J dropped 3; count of bases not matched to a gene: 11. The germline V gene encodes CDR1 SGHTA and CDR2 FQGNSA. CDR3 in DNA: TGTGCCAGCAGCGCGCAGACTAGCTTGGGGACAGATACGCAGTATTTT. Translating gives CASSAQTSLGTDTQYF.

The chain is built from TRBV7-2 and TRBJ2-3, with 11 positions matching TRBD2. Germline CDR1 SGHTA, CDR2 FQGNSA. With V trimmed by 5 bases and J by 2 bases, 3 bases remained unmatched. CDR3 length: 15 amino acids. The CDR3 region has the DNA TGTGCCAGCAGCCGTAGCGGGAGGGCCACAGATACGCAGTATTTT. It yields the protein CASSRSGRATDTQYF. Looking up the rest from reference TRBV7-2 and TRBJ2-3 gives the full variable domain: GAGVSQSPSNKVTEKGKDVELRCDPISGHTALYWYRQSLGQGLEFLIYFQGNSAPDKSGLPSDRFSAERTGGSVSTLTIQRTQQEDSAVYLCASSRSGRATDTQYFGPGTRLTVL.

The chain couples TRBV7-8 to TRBJ2-7, with D unresolved. The V end was cut by 8 bases, the J end by 3 bases, with 5 bases between. CDR1 and CDR2 (germline): SGHVS, FQNEAQ. This CDR3 is 10 amino acids long. The DNA for the CDR3 is TGTGCCAGCGGCAACTACGAGCAGTACTTC. Its protein product is CASGNYEQYF. Combining the CDR3 with reference TRBV7-8 and TRBJ2-7 gives the whole variable domain GAGVSQSPRYKVAKRGQDVALRCDPISGHVSLFWYQQALGQGPEFLTYFQNEAQLDKSGLPSDRFFAERPEGSVSTLKIQRTQQEDSAVYLCASGNYEQYFGPGTRLTVT.

This chain connects TRBV4-1 to TRBJ2-6; perhaps TRBD2 as D (6 bases). This CDR3 is built from 17 residues. The germline V gene has CDR1 MGHRA and CDR2 YSYEKL. Trimming took off 5 bases at V and 4 bases at J, with 18 bases between the two ends. The CDR3 reads CASSAALRGTGANVLTF. The DNA of the CDR3 is TGCGCCAGCAGCGCCGCCCTACGGGGGACCGGGGCCAACGTCCTGACTTTC.

The CDR3 DNA reads as TGCAGCCTGGGAAGGGGGCTGGGTGGCTACACCTTC. Its translation is CSLGRGLGGYTF. V gene TRBV29-1 combines with J gene TRBJ1-2; 7 bases map to TRBD1. The J segment lost 7 bases and the V segment lost 8 bases, leaving 10 bases of the junction unmatched. This CDR3 has 12 amino acids. Germline V CDR1 and CDR2: SQVTM, ANQGSEA.

The rearrangement uses TRBV6-5 and TRBJ1-2, with TRBD1 as a possible D gene (5 bases). This CDR3 spans 12 amino acids. Germline V lookup: CDR1 MNHEY, CDR2 SVGAGI. The germline V and J ends were trimmed by 9 bases and 3 bases, with 11 bases remaining between them. CDR3 nucleotide sequence: TGTGCCAGTAAACAGGAGCACTATGGCTACACCTTC. This gives the protein CASKQEHYGYTF.

The chain employs TRBV5-1 and TRBJ2-5, with a tentative D call TRBD2 (7 bases). CDR3 size: 16 residues. Trimming stripped 3 bases from V and 0 bases from J, with 15 bases between. Germline V gives CDR1 SGHRS, CDR2 YFSETQ. CDR3 sequence (DNA): TGCGCCAGCAGCTCGCTAAGGGGGGGAAACCAAGAGACCCAGTACTTC. Translated, it gives CASSSLRGGNQETQYF.

The V gene is TRBV18, the J gene TRBJ1-5; 8 positions match TRBD1. In germline, CDR1 is KGHSH, CDR2 LQKENI. Losses at the gene ends were 3 bases for V and 0 bases for J; bases not matched to a gene: 7. This CDR3 comprises 17 residues. The DNA of the CDR3 is TGTGCCAGCTCACCCGACAGGGGCGACCATAGCAATCAGCCCCAGCATTTT. The encoded protein is CASSPDRGDHSNQPQHF.

For the CDR3, the DNA is TGTGCCAGCAGTCCCGACAGGGGCACTGAAGCTTTCTTT. Amino acid sequence: CASSPDRGTEAFF. The chain uses TRBV6-5 and TRBJ1-1, with 8 bases lining up with TRBD1. The CDR3 consists of 13 residues. V shed 5 bases, J shed 4 bases, and the junction held 3 bases outside the gene matches. The germline CDR1 and CDR2 sequences are MNHEY and SVGAGI.

This clone was seen more than once but under ten times. The V gene is TRBV6-2 or TRBV6-3, the J gene TRBJ2-2; 8 bases agree with TRBD2. After removal of 6 bases from V and 4 bases from J, the junction contained 7 bases not matched to a gene. This CDR3 has 15 residues. The germline gives CDR1 MNHEY, CDR2 SVGEGT. The CDR3 loop reads CASSISGEITGELFF. The CDR3 DNA reads TGTGCCAGCAGCATTAGCGGGGAGATCACCGGGGAGCTGTTTTTT.

The table lists this clone with a few counts. The junction and the germline gene differ at one end; a read error may be behind it. This chain uses TRBV29-1 with TRBJ2-7, with D possibly matching TRBD2 (6 bases). Germline CDR1 SQVTM, CDR2 ANQGSEA. The CDR3 has 11 residues. This CDR3 is CSVEDLAGRTF. In nucleotides, the CDR3 is TGCAGCGTTGAAGATCTGGCAGGGAGGACCTTC.

CDR3 region: CASSPGLGTAFYNEQFF. CDR3 bases: TGTGCCAGCAGCCCCGGGCTCGGGACAGCTTTCTACAATGAGCAGTTCTTC. The chain is built from TRBV7-9 and TRBJ2-1, with 7 bases matching TRBD1. CDR3 size: 17 residues. The germline V gene encodes CDR1 SEHNR and CDR2 FQNEAQ (reference sequence). The junction had 13 bases not matched to a gene; V was cut back by 5 bases and J by 3 bases.

The chain joins TRBV10-2 to TRBJ2-7; a possible D gene is TRBD2 (6 bases). The V end lost 1 base, the J end lost 2 bases, and 12 bases lay between the germline ends. This CDR3 contains 15 residues. Germline CDR1 is WSHSY and CDR2 is SAAADI. The CDR3 is CASSEFGGMPYEQYF. CDR3 nucleotide sequence: TGCGCCAGCAGTGAGTTCGGCGGGATGCCCTACGAGCAGTACTTC.

The chain employs TRBV4-1 and TRBJ2-2; D not resolved. The CDR3 runs to 15 residues. Trimming took 2 bases from V and 1 from J, leaving 8 bases between them. Germline CDR1 reads MGHRA; CDR2 reads YSYEKL. The CDR3 protein is CASSQPERNTGELFF. CDR3 DNA: TGCGCCAGCAGCCAACCGGAGAGGAACACCGGGGAGCTGTTTTTT.

This clone was seen a handful of times. The chain is built from TRBV4-2 and TRBJ1-2; 7 bases fit TRBD1. The junction had 7 bases not matched to a gene; V was cut back by 4 bases and J by 5 bases. The CDR3 covers 14 residues. The germline CDR1 and CDR2 sequences are LGHNA and YNFKEQ. The CDR3 DNA is TGTGCCAGCAGCCTAGGGGGCACCCCTTATGGCTACACCTTC. Protein: CASSLGGTPYGYTF.

This clone was seen just once. The chain is built from TRBV29-1 and TRBJ1-1; D call uncertain. Between the trimmed V and J ends, which lost 5 bases and 10 bases, there was a span of 11 bases. The CDR3 runs 10 residues. Germline V lookup: CDR1 SQVTM, CDR2 ANQGSEA. CDR3 coding DNA: TGCAGCGTTAGAGGTTTCACAGCTTTCTTT. Encoded protein: CSVRGFTAFF.

The chain uses TRBV15 and TRBJ2-2; possible D gene TRBD2, 5 bases. Looked up from germline, CDR1 is LNHNV and CDR2 is YYDKDF (reference sequence). The CDR3 has 12 residues. The V end lost 5 bases, the J end lost 5 bases, and 6 bases lay between the germline ends. Written as DNA, the CDR3 is TGTGCCACCAGCTGGACTACCGGGGAGCTGTTTTTT. Protein sequence: CATSWTTGELFF. The whole variable domain, filled in from reference TRBV15 and TRBJ2-2, reads DAMVIQNPRYQVTQFGKPVTLSCSQTLNHNVMYWYQQKSSQAPKLLFHYYDKDFNNEADTPDNFQSRRPNTSFCFLDIRSPGLGDTAMYLCATSWTTGELFFGEGSRLTVL.

The V gene is TRBV6-6, the J gene TRBJ2-3; no firm D call. Trimming pared 3 bases from V and 2 bases from J, leaving 9 bases between. Germline V gives CDR1 MNHNY, CDR2 SVGAGI (reference sequence). CDR3 length equals 14 residues. The CDR3 loop reads CASSYLATTDTQYF. CDR3 DNA: TGTGCCAGCAGTTATTTGGCAACCACAGATACGCAGTATTTT.

The rearrangement links TRBV27 to TRBJ2-7; TRBD2 agrees at 8 bases. The germline gives CDR1 MNHEY, CDR2 SMNVEV (reference sequence). The junction had 10 bases not matched to a gene; V was cut back by 3 bases and J by 12 bases. The CDR3 is 13 amino acids. In nucleotides, the CDR3 is TGTGCCAGCAGTTTTGCGGGGGGTCCAAAGTGGTACTTC. Translation: CASSFAGGPKWYF.

The rearrangement joins TRBV7-4 to TRBJ1-2; D not certain. This CDR3 has 18 amino acids. Germline CDR1 and CDR2: SGHVT and SQSDAQ. The V and J ends lost 1 base and 4 bases respectively, with 22 bases between them. The CDR3 DNA reads as TGTGCCAGCAGCTTAGGAGCCTGGTGTACCCCATTCCGCTATGGCTACACCTTC. It encodes CASSLGAWCTPFRYGYTF.

The rearrangement joins TRBV18 to TRBJ2-2; D is undetermined. The CDR3 spans 15 residues. V lost 1 base to trimming and J lost 0 bases, with 6 bases between them. Germline CDR1 KGHSH, CDR2 LQKENI. The CDR3 here is CASSPRQTNTGELFF. In DNA, the CDR3 is TGTGCCAGCTCACCACGACAAACGAACACCGGGGAGCTGTTTTTT.

This chain connects TRBV3-1 (or the pseudogene TRBV3-2) to TRBJ1-2, with TRBD1 matching 9 bases. This CDR3 is built from 16 residues. J lost 6 bases, V lost 0 bases, and 8 bases had no gene match. Germline CDR1 reads LGHDT; CDR2 reads YNNKEL (reference sequence). CDR3 region: CASSQDFGQGLDGYTF. The DNA of the CDR3 is TGTGCCAGCAGCCAAGATTTCGGACAGGGGCTCGATGGCTACACCTTC.

The chain employs TRBV19 and TRBJ2-1; the D gene is possibly TRBD2 (6 bases). Germline loops: CDR1 LNHDA, CDR2 SQIVND (reference sequence). Deletions cut 7 bases from V and 1 base from J, with 11 bases between. The CDR3 contains 14 residues. The CDR3 sequence: CASIGSQSYNEQFF. CDR3 nucleotide sequence: TGTGCCAGTATCGGGAGCCAATCCTACAATGAGCAGTTCTTC.